The 2 T cell receptor beta chains listed next were all sequenced from one sample in a study of identical twins. TCRdb re-analysed the 5' RACE reads in MiXCR, keeping a single row per CDR3 protein. The sample lists 1.5 million to 2 million distinct CDR3 sequences, under 35% occurring once. Sample: cord blood. The receptors derive from a newborn girl in good health.

In its sample, this clonotype was seen once. This chain joins TRBV6-5 and TRBJ1-5; perhaps TRBD1 as D (5 bases). In germline, CDR1 is MNHEY, CDR2 SVGAGI. This CDR3 has 12 residues. V lost 2 bases and J lost 10, with 9 bases in between. The CDR3 bases are TGTGCCAGCAGTTACGCGAGGGGACCCCAGCATTTT. Its translation is CASSYARGPQHF.

The chain combines TRBV20-1 with TRBJ2-3, with 7 bases that match TRBD1. The germline V gene has CDR1 DFQATT and CDR2 SNEGSKA (reference sequence). This CDR3 region has 15 residues. J was trimmed by 0 bases and V by 3 bases; bases with no gene match: 6. CDR3 coding DNA: TGCAGTGCTAGGGCAGGGGGAACTAGCACAGATACGCAGTATTTT. It specifies CSARAGGTSTDTQYF.